This TCR beta chain was profiled in a study of early T cells in non-severe SARS-CoV-2 infection. On the study more broadly: Bulk RNA from unsorted whole blood was sequenced; chains were unpaired.

Points from the study as a whole: Matching against VDJdb likely underestimated virus-specific expansions, favoring anti-spike CD8.

V was trimmed by 8 bases and J by 4 bases, leaving 9 bases between them. Germline assignment: CDR1 SEHNR and CDR2 FQNEAQ (reference sequence). This CDR3 has 13 amino acids. This clonotype was detected only a few times. Antigen: not known. Unique molecular identifiers were added to individual cDNA molecules. TCRdb reanalysed the 5' RACE reads using MiXCR and keeps one entry per CDR3 protein. The sample shows about 50,000 distinct CDR3 sequences, around 6.4% of them seen only once. The clonotype comes from an adult who was a healthcare worker with PCR-confirmed SARS-CoV-2 infection or an uninfected control (not recorded which). The chain employs TRBV7-9 and TRBJ2-6; no reliable D call. Source: whole blood, taken at baseline. CDR3 amino acids: CASPLGGANVLTF. The CDR3 DNA reads TGTGCCAGCCCCCTAGGGGGGGCCAACGTCCTGACTTTC.